This entry describes one T cell receptor (beta chain). V was clipped by 6 bases and J by 5 bases; unmatched bases: 12. Germline CDR1 and CDR2: MNHEY and SVGAGI. This CDR3 has 15 amino acids. This table comes from immunoSEQ multiplex PCR, and its TCRdb copy is limited to in-frame clones, with some not included. The data hold tens of thousands of clones, with around 93% observed a single time. This sample is part of a study of ipilimumab plus nivolumab after autologous stem cell transplantation. Study at large: A median of roughly 8 nivolumab and five or six ipilimumab doses were given. The myeloma cohort included high-risk transplant-naive patients and patients relapsing within 3 years of a first autologous transplant.

This receptor was identified in a male donor with multiple myeloma. The sequenced sample was PBMCs, obtained in a trial of ipilimumab plus nivolumab as post-transplant consolidation. The rearrangement uses TRBV6-5 and TRBJ2-7; 8 bases agree with TRBD1. CDR3 DNA: TGTGCCAGCAGAGAGAGGCGGACAGGGAGGAACGAGCAGTACTTC. This sequence encodes CASRERRTGRNEQYF.